The 11 T cell receptor beta chains below come from one sample, sequenced in a study of T cells in Graves' hyperthyroidism and ophthalmopathy. Template material for amplifying TCR beta CDR3 regions consisted of RNA transcripts. Researchers ran a first-round RT-PCR on the TCR CDR3 using the HTBI primer set. TCRdb recomputed calls from the multiplex PCR reads with MiXCR, one row per CDR3 protein. The table has 600,000 to 850,000 distinct CDR3 sequences, about 17% seen once. Sequencing was performed on blood. The receptors were gathered from a woman between 50 and 59 years old with Graves' hyperthyroidism that later progressed to Graves' ophthalmopathy.

This clonotype was found many times. The chain links TRBV12-3 or TRBV12-4 to TRBJ2-1; D gene ambiguous. The V gene lost 0 bases and the J gene lost 10 bases, with 13 bases spanning the gap. CDR3 length: 14 amino acids. Written as DNA, the CDR3 is TGTGCCAGCAGTTTAGCGGGCGGTTCGGTGGAGCAGTTCTTC. Its translation is CASSLAGGSVEQFF.

J is TRBJ2-3 and V is TRBV6-5; no firm D call. CDR3 size: 15 residues. Germline V CDR1 and CDR2: MNHEY, SVGAGI. The V end lost 0 bases, the J end lost 8 bases, and 15 bases lay between the germline ends. As DNA, the CDR3 is TGTGCCAGCAGTTACTCGAGGCCCCCCGCCGGTACGCAGTATTTT. Its translation is CASSYSRPPAGTQYF.

The genes are TRBV20-1 and TRBJ2-7; D perhaps matches TRBD1 (5 bases). Germline CDR1 reads DFQATT; CDR2 reads SNEGSKA (reference sequence). The ends were cut back, 0 bases at V and 1 base at J, with 13 bases in the middle. The CDR3 totals 15 residues. This CDR3 reads CSARDQRAGSYEQYF. The CDR3 nucleotides are TGCAGTGCTAGAGATCAAAGGGCAGGGTCCTACGAGCAGTACTTC.

This clonotype came up many times. The V and J genes are TRBV6-1 and TRBJ1-4; possibly TRBD1 for D (6 bases). Germline loops: CDR1 MNHNS, CDR2 SASEGT. This CDR3 has 13 amino acids. With 2 bases removed from V and 12 bases from J, the gap between germline ends came to 13 bases. This chain's CDR3 is CASSETGRWQLFF. The CDR3 DNA reads TGTGCCAGCAGTGAAACAGGGCGCTGGCAACTGTTTTTT.

As for this clonotype: Germline and junction disagree at one end, which may indicate a read error. This chain joins TRBV11-2 and TRBJ1-1; the match to TRBD1 covers 10 bases. Germline loops: CDR1 SGHAT, CDR2 FQNNGV. CDR3 length: 14 amino acids. The CDR3 reads CASSPGQGDTEALF. The CDR3 DNA reads as TGTGCCAGCAGCCCAGGACAGGGGGACACTGAAGCTCTCTTT. Full variable domain (remainder filled in from reference TRBV11-2 and TRBJ1-1): EAGVAQSPRYKIIEKRQSVAFWCNPISGHATLYWYQQILGQGPKLLIQFQNNGVVDDSQLPKDRFSAERLKGVDSTLKIQPAKLEDSAVYLCASSPGQGDTEALFGQGTRLTVV.

This clonotype was detected many times. The chain's CDR3 is CASSFGYTDTQYF. The CDR3 coding sequence is TGTGCCAGCAGTTTTGGCTACACAGATACGCAGTATTTT. V usage is TRBV6-2 or TRBV6-3 and J usage is TRBJ2-3; D is unresolved. Germline CDR1 and CDR2: MNHEY and SVGEGT. The CDR3 is made up of 13 amino acids. The V end lost 4 bases, the J end lost 2 bases, and 7 bases lay between the germline ends.

This clonotype turned up a few times. V and J are TRBV20-1 and TRBJ1-6; tentatively, D is TRBD1 (6 bases). V gave up 4 bases and J gave up 2 bases, with 12 bases separating them. CDR3 size: 15 residues. Germline V gene data show CDR1 as DFQATT and CDR2 as SNEGSKA (reference sequence). Here the CDR3 DNA reads TGCAGTGCTAATTCTCAGGGGCCCTATAATTCACCCCTCCACTTT. Amino acids: CSANSQGPYNSPLHF.

This clonotype showed up just a few times. CDR3 DNA sequence: TGTGCCAGCAGCTCAGGGGGCTGGGGCTATGGCTACACCTTC. Its protein product is CASSSGGWGYGYTF. The chain joins TRBV7-9 to TRBJ1-2, with 8 bases lining up with TRBD1. Germline V gene lookup returns CDR1 SEHNR and CDR2 FQNEAQ (reference sequence). V was pared by 4 bases and J by 4 bases, with 5 bases of the junction left unmatched. The CDR3 loop spans 14 amino acids.

The table lists this clonotype with a few counts. The chain carries TRBV7-6 and TRBJ2-2; D is perhaps TRBD1 (5 bases). The germline gives CDR1 SGHVS, CDR2 FNYEAQ. V was pared by 0 bases and J by 6 bases, with 14 bases between. The CDR3 sequence is 16 residues long. CDR3 in amino acids: CASSLAVAGSAGELFF. In nucleotides, the CDR3 is TGTGCCAGCAGCTTAGCGGTGGCAGGGTCGGCCGGGGAGCTGTTTTTT.

The V gene is TRBV7-9, the J gene TRBJ2-3, with D tentatively TRBD1 or TRBD2 (6 bases each). The CDR3 length is 16 residues. CDR1 and CDR2 from the germline V gene are SEHNR and FQNEAQ (reference sequence). Trimming took 4 bases from V and 3 from J, leaving 17 bases between them. CDR3 region: CASSSPRLGGTDTQYF. The CDR3 DNA reads as TGTGCCAGCAGCTCTCCTCGGCTAGGGGGGACAGATACGCAGTATTTT.

This clonotype was observed a handful of times. In nucleotides, the CDR3 is TGTGCCAGCAGCACCCCGGGACTAGCGGGGGGGGCCACCGGGGAGCTGTTTTTT. Translation: CASSTPGLAGGATGELFF. The chain recombines TRBV6-1 with TRBJ2-2, with TRBD2 matching over 16 bases. Trimming took 6 bases from V and 4 from J; bases not matched to a gene: 8. Germline CDR1 is MNHNS and CDR2 is SASEGT. The CDR3 runs to 18 residues.